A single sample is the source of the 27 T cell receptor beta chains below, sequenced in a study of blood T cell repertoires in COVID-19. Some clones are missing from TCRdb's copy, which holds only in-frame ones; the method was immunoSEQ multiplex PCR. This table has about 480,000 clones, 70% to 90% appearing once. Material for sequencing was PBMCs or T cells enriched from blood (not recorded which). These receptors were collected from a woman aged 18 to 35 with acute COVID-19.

CDR3 DNA sequence: TGTGCCAGCAGCCTCGGGACTACTCTCTACGAGCAGTACTTC. This gives the protein CASSLGTTLYEQYF. The chain combines TRBV14 with TRBJ2-7, with TRBD2 matching over 7 bases. The CDR3 sequence is 14 residues long. The germline CDR1 and CDR2 sequences are SGHDN and FVKESK. With 4 bases clipped from V and 3 bases from J, the junction kept 6 bases outside the gene matches.

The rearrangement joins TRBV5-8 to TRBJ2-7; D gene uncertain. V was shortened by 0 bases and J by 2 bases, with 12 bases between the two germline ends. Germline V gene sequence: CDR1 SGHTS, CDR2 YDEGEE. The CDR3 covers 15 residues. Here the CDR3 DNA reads TGTGCCAGCAGCTTGGACTCTATCTCCCCCTACGAGCAGTACTTC. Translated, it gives CASSLDSISPYEQYF. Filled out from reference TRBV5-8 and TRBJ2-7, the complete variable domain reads EAGVTQSPTHLIKTRGQQATLRCSPISGHTSVYWYQQALGLGLQFLLWYDEGEERNRGNFPPRFSGRQFPNYSSELNVNALELEDSALYLCASSLDSISPYEQYFGPGTRLTVT.

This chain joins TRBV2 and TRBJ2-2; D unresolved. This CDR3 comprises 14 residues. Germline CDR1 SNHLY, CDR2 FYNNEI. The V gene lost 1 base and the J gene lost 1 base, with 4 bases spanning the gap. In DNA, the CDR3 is TGTGCCAGCAGTGAAGGTCGGAACACCGGGGAGCTGTTTTTT. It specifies CASSEGRNTGELFF.

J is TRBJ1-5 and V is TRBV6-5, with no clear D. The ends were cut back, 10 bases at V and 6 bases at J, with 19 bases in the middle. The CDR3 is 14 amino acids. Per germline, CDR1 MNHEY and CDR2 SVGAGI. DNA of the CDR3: TGTGCCACCTCCGCTCGCGATAGTATTCAGCCCCAGCATTTT. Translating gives CATSARDSIQPQHF.

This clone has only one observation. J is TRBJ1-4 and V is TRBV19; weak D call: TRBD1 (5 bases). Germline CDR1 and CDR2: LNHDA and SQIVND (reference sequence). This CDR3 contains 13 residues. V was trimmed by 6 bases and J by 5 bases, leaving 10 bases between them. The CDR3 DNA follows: TGTGCCAGTAGGCGGGGCACGAATGAAAAACTGTTTTTT. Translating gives CASRRGTNEKLFF.

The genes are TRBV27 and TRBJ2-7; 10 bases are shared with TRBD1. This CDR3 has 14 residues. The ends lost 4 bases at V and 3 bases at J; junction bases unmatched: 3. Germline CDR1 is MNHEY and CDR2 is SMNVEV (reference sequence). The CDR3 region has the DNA TGTGCCAGCAGTTCGACAGGGGGCCTCTACGAGCAGTACTTC. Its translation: CASSSTGGLYEQYF.

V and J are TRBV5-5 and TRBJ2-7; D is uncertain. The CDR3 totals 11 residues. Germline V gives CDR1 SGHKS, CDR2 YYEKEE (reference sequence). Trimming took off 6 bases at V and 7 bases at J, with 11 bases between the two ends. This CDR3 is CASTAPGEQYF. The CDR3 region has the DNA TGTGCCAGCACCGCACCCGGGGAGCAGTACTTC.

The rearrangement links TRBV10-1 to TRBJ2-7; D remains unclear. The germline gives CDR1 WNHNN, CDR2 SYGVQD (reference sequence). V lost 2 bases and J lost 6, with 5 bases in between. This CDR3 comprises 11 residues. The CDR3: CASSEGREQYF. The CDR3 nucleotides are TGCGCCAGCAGTGAGGGGCGCGAGCAGTACTTC.

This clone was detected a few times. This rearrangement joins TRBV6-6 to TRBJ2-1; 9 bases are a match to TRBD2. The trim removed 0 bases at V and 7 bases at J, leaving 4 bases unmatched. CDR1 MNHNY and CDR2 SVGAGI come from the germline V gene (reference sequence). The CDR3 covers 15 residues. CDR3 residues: CASSYSRRGGNEQFF. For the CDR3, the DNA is TGTGCCAGCAGTTACTCCCGGCGGGGGGGAAATGAGCAGTTCTTC.

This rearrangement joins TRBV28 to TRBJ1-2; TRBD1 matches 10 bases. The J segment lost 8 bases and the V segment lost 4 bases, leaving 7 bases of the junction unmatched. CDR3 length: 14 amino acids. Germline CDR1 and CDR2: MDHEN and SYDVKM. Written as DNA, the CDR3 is TGTGCCAGCAGTTCATCCGGGACAGGGGAGGGCTACACCTTC. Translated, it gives CASSSSGTGEGYTF.

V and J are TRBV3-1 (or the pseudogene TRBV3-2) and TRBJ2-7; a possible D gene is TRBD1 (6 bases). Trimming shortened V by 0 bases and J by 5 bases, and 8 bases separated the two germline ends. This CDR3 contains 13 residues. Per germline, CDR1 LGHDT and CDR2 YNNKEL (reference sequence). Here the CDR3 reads CASSQDGQNEQYF. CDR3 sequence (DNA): TGTGCCAGCAGCCAAGACGGACAGAACGAGCAGTACTTC.

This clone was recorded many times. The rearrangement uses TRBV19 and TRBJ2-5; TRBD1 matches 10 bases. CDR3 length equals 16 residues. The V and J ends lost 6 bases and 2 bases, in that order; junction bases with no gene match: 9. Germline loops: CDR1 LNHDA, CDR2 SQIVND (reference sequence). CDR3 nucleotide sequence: TGTGCCAGTAGGCCCGGGACAGGGGCCGGTCAAGAGACCCAGTACTTC. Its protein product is CASRPGTGAGQETQYF.

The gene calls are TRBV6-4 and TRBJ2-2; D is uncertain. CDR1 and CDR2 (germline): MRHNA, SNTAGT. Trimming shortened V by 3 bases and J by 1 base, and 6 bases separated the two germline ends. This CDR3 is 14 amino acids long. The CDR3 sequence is CASSDLGNTGELFF. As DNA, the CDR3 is TGTGCCAGCAGTGATCTCGGGAACACCGGGGAGCTGTTTTTT.

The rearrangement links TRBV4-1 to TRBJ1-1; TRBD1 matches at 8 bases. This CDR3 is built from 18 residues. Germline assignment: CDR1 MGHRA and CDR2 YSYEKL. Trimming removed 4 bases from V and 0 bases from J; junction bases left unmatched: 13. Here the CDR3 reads CASSPIDRGRQVNTEAFF. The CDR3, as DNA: TGCGCCAGCAGCCCGATCGACAGGGGCCGACAAGTGAACACTGAAGCTTTCTTT.

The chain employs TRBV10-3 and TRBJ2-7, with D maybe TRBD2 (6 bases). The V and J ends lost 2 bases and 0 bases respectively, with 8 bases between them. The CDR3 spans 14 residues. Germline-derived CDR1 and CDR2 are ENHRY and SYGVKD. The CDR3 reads CAISEREVSYEQYF. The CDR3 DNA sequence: TGTGCCATCAGTGAGAGGGAGGTCTCCTACGAGCAGTACTTC.

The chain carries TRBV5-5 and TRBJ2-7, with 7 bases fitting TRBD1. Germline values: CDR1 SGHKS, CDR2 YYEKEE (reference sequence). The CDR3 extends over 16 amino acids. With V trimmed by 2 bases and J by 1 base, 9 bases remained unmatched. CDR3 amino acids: CASSLFPTGASYEQYF. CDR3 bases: TGTGCCAGCAGCTTATTCCCAACAGGGGCTTCCTACGAGCAGTACTTC.

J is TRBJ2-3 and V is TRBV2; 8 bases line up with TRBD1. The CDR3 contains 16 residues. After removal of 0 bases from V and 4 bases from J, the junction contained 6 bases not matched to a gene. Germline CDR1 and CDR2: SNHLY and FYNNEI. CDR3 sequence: CASSEAIGQGSDTQYF. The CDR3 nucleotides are TGTGCCAGCAGTGAAGCTATAGGACAGGGATCAGATACGCAGTATTTT.

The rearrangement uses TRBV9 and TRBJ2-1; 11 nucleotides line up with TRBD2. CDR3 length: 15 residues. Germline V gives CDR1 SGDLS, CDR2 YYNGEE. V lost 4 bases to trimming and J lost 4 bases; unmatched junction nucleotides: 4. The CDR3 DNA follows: TGTGCCAGCAGCAATAGCGGGGGGGCTTACAATGAGCAGTTCTTC. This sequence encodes CASSNSGGAYNEQFF.

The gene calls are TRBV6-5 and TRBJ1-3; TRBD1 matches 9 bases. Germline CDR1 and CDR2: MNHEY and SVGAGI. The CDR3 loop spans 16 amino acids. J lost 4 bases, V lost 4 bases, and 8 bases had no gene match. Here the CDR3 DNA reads TGTGCCAGCAGTTTAGGGACAGGGTCCGGAGGAAACACCATATATTTT. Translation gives CASSLGTGSGGNTIYF.

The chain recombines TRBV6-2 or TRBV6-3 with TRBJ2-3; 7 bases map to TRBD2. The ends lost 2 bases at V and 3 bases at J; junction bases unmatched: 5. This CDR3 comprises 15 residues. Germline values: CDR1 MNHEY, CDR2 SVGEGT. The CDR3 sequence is CASSYAGVGTDTQYF. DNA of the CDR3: TGTGCCAGCAGTTACGCGGGAGTTGGAACAGATACGCAGTATTTT.

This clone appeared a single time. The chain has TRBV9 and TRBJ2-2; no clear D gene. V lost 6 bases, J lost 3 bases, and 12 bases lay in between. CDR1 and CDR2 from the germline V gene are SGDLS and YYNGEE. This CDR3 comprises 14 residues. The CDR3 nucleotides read TGTGCCAGCACTTCTAGGATGGACACCGGGGAGCTGTTTTTT. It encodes CASTSRMDTGELFF.

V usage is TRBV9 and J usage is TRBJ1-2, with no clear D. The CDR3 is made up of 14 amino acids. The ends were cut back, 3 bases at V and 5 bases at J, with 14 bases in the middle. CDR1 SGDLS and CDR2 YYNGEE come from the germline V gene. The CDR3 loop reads CASSAPGILYGYTF. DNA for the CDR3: TGTGCCAGCAGCGCCCCAGGTATTCTTTATGGCTACACCTTC.

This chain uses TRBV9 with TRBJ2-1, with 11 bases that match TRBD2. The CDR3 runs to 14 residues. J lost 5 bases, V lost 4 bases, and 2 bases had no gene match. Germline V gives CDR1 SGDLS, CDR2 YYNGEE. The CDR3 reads CASSFSGGDNEQFF. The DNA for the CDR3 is TGTGCCAGCAGCTTTAGCGGGGGGGACAATGAGCAGTTCTTC. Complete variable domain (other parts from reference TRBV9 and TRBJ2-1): DSGVTQTPKHLITATGQRVTLRCSPRSGDLSVYWYQQSLDQGLQFLIQYYNGEERAKGNILERFSAQQFPDLHSELNLSSLELGDSALYFCASSFSGGDNEQFFGPGTRLTVL.

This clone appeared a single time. CDR3 coding DNA: TGTGCCAGCAGCAAAGGTTCGAGGGAAGAAGCTTTCTTT. Protein product: CASSKGSREEAFF. V is TRBV21-1 and J is TRBJ1-1. TRBV21-1 is described as a pseudogene. The CDR3 loop spans 13 amino acids.

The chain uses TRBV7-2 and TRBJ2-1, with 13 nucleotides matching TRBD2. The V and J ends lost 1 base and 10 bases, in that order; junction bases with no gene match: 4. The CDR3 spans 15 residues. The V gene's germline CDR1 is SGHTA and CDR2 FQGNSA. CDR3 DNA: TGTGCCAGCAGCTTAGAACTAGCGGGGGGGCAAGAGCAGTTCTTC. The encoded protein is CASSLELAGGQEQFF. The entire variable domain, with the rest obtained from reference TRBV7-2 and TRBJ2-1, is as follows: GAGVSQSPSNKVTEKGKDVELRCDPISGHTALYWYRQSLGQGLEFLIYFQGNSAPDKSGLPSDRFSAERTGGSVSTLTIQRTQQEDSAVYLCASSLELAGGQEQFFGPGTRLTVL.

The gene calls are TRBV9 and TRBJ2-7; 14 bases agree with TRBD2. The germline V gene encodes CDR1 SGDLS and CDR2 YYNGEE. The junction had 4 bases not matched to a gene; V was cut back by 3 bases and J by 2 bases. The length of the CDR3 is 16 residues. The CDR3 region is CASSETTSGGAYEQYF. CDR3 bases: TGTGCCAGCAGCGAGACGACTAGCGGGGGGGCCTACGAGCAGTACTTC.

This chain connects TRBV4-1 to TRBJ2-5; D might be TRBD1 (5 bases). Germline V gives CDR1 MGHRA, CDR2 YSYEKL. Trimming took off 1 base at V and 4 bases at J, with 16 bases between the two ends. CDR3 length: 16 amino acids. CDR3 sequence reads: CASSQGQPDTRETQYF. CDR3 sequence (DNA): TGCGCCAGCAGCCAAGGTCAACCGGACACCCGAGAGACCCAGTACTTC.